This T cell receptor (beta chain) was sequenced in a study of radiotherapy plus CTLA-4 blockade in lung cancer. For the study at large: An objective response was seen in about 17% of patients, and disease control in less than 40%.

Germline-derived CDR1 and CDR2 are MGHRA and YSYEKL. V lost 4 bases to trimming and J lost 2 bases; unmatched junction nucleotides: 1. This CDR3 comprises 15 residues. Chemo-refractory metastatic non-small-cell lung cancer patients received focal radiation with ipilimumab CTLA-4 blockade. Repertoires were generated with immunoSEQ multiplex PCR, while TCRdb's copy carries only in-frame clones and drops some. The table has around 45,000 clones, nearly 90% seen once. V usage is TRBV4-1 and J usage is TRBJ2-7; 14 nucleotides agree with TRBD2. This TCR was sampled from a human donor with non-small cell lung cancer whose response to radiotherapy plus ipilimumab could not be evaluated. The input for sequencing was peripheral blood, taken from a patient treated with radiotherapy plus ipilimumab. The CDR3 region is CASSRTSGGPYEQYF. The CDR3, as DNA: TGCGCCAGCAGCCGGACTAGCGGGGGGCCCTACGAGCAGTACTTC.